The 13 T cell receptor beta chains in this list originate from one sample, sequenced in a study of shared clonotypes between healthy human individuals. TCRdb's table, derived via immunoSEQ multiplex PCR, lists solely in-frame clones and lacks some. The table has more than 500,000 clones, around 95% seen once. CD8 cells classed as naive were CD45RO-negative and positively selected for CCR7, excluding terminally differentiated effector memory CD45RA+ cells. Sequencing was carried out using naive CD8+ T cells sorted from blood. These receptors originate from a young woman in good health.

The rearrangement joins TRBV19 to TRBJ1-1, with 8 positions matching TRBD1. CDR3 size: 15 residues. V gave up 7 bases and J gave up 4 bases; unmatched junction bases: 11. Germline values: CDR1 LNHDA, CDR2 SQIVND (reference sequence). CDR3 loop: CASTQGQGRTTEAFF. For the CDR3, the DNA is TGTGCCAGTACTCAAGGACAGGGCCGGACCACTGAAGCTTTCTTT.

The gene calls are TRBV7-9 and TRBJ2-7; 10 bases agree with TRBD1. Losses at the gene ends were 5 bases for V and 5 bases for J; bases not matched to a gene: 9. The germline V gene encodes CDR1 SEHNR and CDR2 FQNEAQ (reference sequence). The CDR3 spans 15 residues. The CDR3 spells CASSARFGTGDEQYF. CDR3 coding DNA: TGTGCCAGCAGCGCCCGTTTTGGGACAGGGGACGAGCAGTACTTC.

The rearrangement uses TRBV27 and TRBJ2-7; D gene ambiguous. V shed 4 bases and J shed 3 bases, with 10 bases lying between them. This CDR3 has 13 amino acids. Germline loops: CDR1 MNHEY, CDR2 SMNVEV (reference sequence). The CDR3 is CASSSGFYYEQYF. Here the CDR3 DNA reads TGTGCCAGCAGTTCCGGGTTCTACTACGAGCAGTACTTC.

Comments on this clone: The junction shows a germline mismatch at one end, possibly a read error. CDR3 in amino acids: CASILSGTGGAPRYGYTF. The CDR3 nucleotides read TGTGCCAGCATCTTATCCGGGACAGGGGGCGCCCCGCGCTATGGCTACACCTTC. The genes are TRBV11-3 and TRBJ1-2, with TRBD1 matching over 12 bases. The germline V gene encodes CDR1 SGHNT and CDR2 YENEEA. The CDR3 length is 18 residues.

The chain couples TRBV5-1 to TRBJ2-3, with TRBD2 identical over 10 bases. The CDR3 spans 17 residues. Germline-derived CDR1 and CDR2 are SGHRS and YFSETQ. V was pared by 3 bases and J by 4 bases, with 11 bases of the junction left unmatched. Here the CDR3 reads CASSSLTSGMSPDTQYF. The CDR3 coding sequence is TGCGCCAGCAGCTCGCTCACTAGCGGGATGAGCCCAGATACGCAGTATTTT.

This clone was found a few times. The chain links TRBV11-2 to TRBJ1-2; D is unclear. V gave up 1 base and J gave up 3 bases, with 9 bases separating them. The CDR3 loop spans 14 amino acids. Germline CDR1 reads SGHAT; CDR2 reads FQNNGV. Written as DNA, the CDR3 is TGTGCCAGCAGCTTAGCGGGCACCGACTATGGCTACACCTTC. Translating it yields CASSLAGTDYGYTF.

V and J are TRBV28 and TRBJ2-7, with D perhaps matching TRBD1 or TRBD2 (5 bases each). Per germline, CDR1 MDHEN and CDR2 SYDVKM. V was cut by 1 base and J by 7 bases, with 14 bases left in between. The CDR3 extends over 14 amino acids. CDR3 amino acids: CASSLFGGPPEQYF. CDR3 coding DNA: TGTGCCAGCAGTTTATTTGGGGGACCTCCGGAGCAGTACTTC.

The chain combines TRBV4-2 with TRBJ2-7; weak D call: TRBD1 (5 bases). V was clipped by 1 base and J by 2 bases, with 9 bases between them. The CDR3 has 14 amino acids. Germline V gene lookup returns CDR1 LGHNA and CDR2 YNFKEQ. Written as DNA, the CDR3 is TGTGCCAGCAGCCAAGCAGGCAGGGCCTACGAGCAGTACTTC. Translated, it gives CASSQAGRAYEQYF.

The CDR3: CASSTSGRTDTQYF. For the CDR3, the DNA is TGCGCCAGCAGCACTAGCGGGAGGACAGATACGCAGTATTTT. This chain joins TRBV5-1 and TRBJ2-3; 12 positions match TRBD2. Germline CDR1 reads SGHRS; CDR2 reads YFSETQ. CDR3 length: 14 amino acids. The junction had 0 bases not matched to a gene; V was cut back by 4 bases and J by 3 bases. The whole variable domain, filled in from reference TRBV5-1 and TRBJ2-3, reads KAGVTQTPRYLIKTRGQQVTLSCSPISGHRSVSWYQQTPGQGLQFLFEYFSETQRNKGNFPGRFSGRQFSNSRSEMNVSTLELGDSALYLCASSTSGRTDTQYFGPGTRLTVL.

CDR3 sequence (DNA): TGTGCCAGCAGTTTATCGATACCCGCCAGGGCGGCGTTCTTC. This sequence encodes CASSLSIPARAAFF. The genes are TRBV27 and TRBJ2-1; possibly TRBD1 for D (5 bases). Germline loops: CDR1 MNHEY, CDR2 SMNVEV (reference sequence). This CDR3 has 14 amino acids. V was clipped by 0 bases and J by 15 bases, with 18 bases between them.

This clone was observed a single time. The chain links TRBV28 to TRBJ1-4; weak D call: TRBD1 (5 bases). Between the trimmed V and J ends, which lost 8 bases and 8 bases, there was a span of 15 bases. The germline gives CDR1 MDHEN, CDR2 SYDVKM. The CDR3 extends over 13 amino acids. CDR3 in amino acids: CASQGHHREKLFF. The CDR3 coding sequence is TGTGCCAGCCAGGGTCACCATAGGGAAAAACTGTTTTTT.

For the CDR3, the DNA is TGTGCCTGGAGTGGGATTTTTTATGAGCAGTTCTTC. It yields the protein CAWSGIFYEQFF. The gene calls are TRBV30 and TRBJ2-1; D is uncertain. Germline V gene lookup returns CDR1 GTSNPN and CDR2 SVGIG (reference sequence). Trimming pared 1 base from V and 8 bases from J, leaving 9 bases between. The CDR3 covers 12 residues.

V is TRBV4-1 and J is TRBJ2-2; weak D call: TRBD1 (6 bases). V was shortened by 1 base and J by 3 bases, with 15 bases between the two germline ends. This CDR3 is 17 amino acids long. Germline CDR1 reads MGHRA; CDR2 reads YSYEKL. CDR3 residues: CASSQVKYREDTGELFF. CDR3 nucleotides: TGCGCCAGCAGCCAAGTAAAGTACAGGGAAGACACCGGGGAGCTGTTTTTT.